Listed here are 18 T cell receptor beta chains from one sample, sequenced in a study of metastatic and nonmetastatic thyroid tumors. TCRdb re-analyzed the PCR reads through MiXCR. The sample carries some 30,000 clones, more than 10% recorded once. Every patient was untreated before thyroid surgery. Sequenced material: blood. The receptors shown here come from a female donor with papillary thyroid cancer or a benign thyroid nodule (not recorded which). Some clones in this sample may be carry-over from other donors' samples.

This clone was counted a few times. The rearrangement links TRBV13 to TRBJ2-1; 7 bases fit TRBD1. The CDR3 has 13 amino acids. The germline CDR1 and CDR2 sequences are PRHDT and FYEKMQ (reference sequence). V trimming: 0 bases; J trimming: 9 bases; junction bases outside the gene matches: 2. The chain's CDR3 is CASSLGTGREQFF. The CDR3 nucleotides are TGTGCCAGCAGCTTAGGGACAGGGCGTGAGCAGTTCTTC.

The V and J genes are TRBV20-1 and TRBJ2-3, with 11 bases aligning to TRBD2. The junction had 5 bases not matched to a gene; V was cut back by 6 bases and J by 6 bases. This CDR3 spans 13 amino acids. From germline, CDR1 is DFQATT and CDR2 SNEGSKA (reference sequence). The CDR3 DNA follows: TGCAGTGCCAAACTAGCGGGAGTTGATACGCAGTATTTT. Protein sequence: CSAKLAGVDTQYF.

This clone was counted a few times. One end of the junction is discordant with germline, which a read error may explain. The genes are TRBV5-4 and TRBJ2-3; TRBD1 matches 8 bases. The CDR3 totals 15 residues. Per the germline V gene, CDR1 is SGHNT and CDR2 is YYREEE (reference sequence). The CDR3, as DNA: TGTGCCAGCAGCTTGTCGACAGGGGAGACAGATACGCGGTATTTT. Protein product: CASSLSTGETDTRYF.

As for this clone: At one of its ends the junction is not consistent with the germline gene, which may arise from a read error. The V call is TRBV15, the J call TRBJ2-1; D is uncertain. The CDR3 covers 15 residues. Germline-derived CDR1 and CDR2 are LNHNV and YYDKDF (reference sequence). CDR3 loop: CATSRDIGPYNGQFF. The CDR3 nucleotides are TGTGCCACTAGCAGAGATATAGGACCCTACAATGGGCAGTTCTTC.

This clone turned up a few times. The genes are TRBV12-3 or TRBV12-4 and TRBJ2-7; D remains ambiguous. Trimming cost V 6 bases and J 0 bases, with 21 bases left between them. The CDR3 covers 17 residues. CDR3 sequence (DNA): TGTGCCAGCAGACGCTATAACAGTGGGCCGACCTCCTACGAGCAGTACTTC. Translation: CASRRYNSGPTSYEQYF.

This clone is labeled as medium-sized. J is TRBJ1-2 and V is TRBV30; D possibly corresponds to TRBD1 (6 bases). This CDR3 has 14 residues. Per germline, CDR1 GTSNPN and CDR2 SVGIG (reference sequence). V lost 2 bases and J 4 bases, leaving 14 bases between the germline ends. The CDR3 sequence is CAWSSTGNGYGYTF. CDR3 nucleotides: TGTGCCTGGAGTTCTACAGGGAATGGCTATGGCTACACCTTC.

Turning to this clone: A junction end diverges from the germline sequence, so it may reflect a read error. V usage is TRBV5-4 and J usage is TRBJ2-7; D is perhaps TRBD2 (5 bases). The germline gives CDR1 SGHNT, CDR2 YYREEE (reference sequence). CDR3 length: 18 amino acids. CDR3 sequence: CASSSRAGPEPGEYEQCF. The CDR3 coding sequence is TGTGCCAGCAGCTCCCGTGCCGGACCAGAGCCCGGGGAGTACGAGCAGTGCTTC.

This clone was seen many times. For the CDR3, the DNA is TGTGCCAGCAGTTACTTCGCTTCACGGGGGGCCAACGTCCTGACTTTC. It encodes CASSYFASRGANVLTF. The rearrangement joins TRBV6-5 to TRBJ2-6, with D unresolved. Trimming removed 1 base from V and 4 bases from J, with 11 bases in between. The CDR3 totals 16 residues. Germline CDR1 is MNHEY and CDR2 is SVGAGI.

This clone was found many times. In DNA, the CDR3 is TGCGCCAGCAGCCAAGAGAGAGGGACTCCGAACACTGAAGCTTTCTTT. Residues: CASSQERGTPNTEAFF. The rearrangement joins TRBV4-1 to TRBJ1-1; TRBD1 might be the D (5 bases). The CDR3 has 16 amino acids. The germline V and J ends were trimmed by 0 bases and 1 base, with 12 bases remaining between them. Germline V gene data show CDR1 as MGHRA and CDR2 as YSYEKL.

This clone appeared many times. With a much larger clone just one base away, this may be a read error. This CDR3 is also generated by other DNA sequences in the sample. The chain employs TRBV7-2 and TRBJ2-5; D may be TRBD1 (5 bases). The CDR3 is 15 amino acids. The germline V and J ends were trimmed by 2 bases and 5 bases, with 15 bases remaining between them. Looked up from germline, CDR1 is SGHTA and CDR2 is FQGNSA. The CDR3 loop reads CASSLQWGGQETQYF. The DNA of the CDR3 is TGTGCCAGCAGCTTACAATGGGGCGGCCAGGAGACCCAGTACTTC.

The J gene is TRBJ1-2, the V gene TRBV29-1; D perhaps matches TRBD1 (5 bases). The V gene lost 4 bases and the J gene lost 2 bases, with 14 bases spanning the gap. This CDR3 has 14 residues. CDR1 and CDR2 (germline): SQVTM, ANQGSEA. This CDR3 is CSVGKGMMNYGYTF. CDR3 DNA: TGCAGCGTTGGGAAGGGGATGATGAACTATGGCTACACCTTC.

Note on this clone: Since no conserved phenylalanine or tryptophan closes the CDR3, a read error is the likely cause. This rearrangement joins TRBV20-1 to TRBJ2-7; D unclear. The germline V gene encodes CDR1 DFQATT and CDR2 SNEGSKA (reference sequence). CDR3 size: 13 residues. The CDR3 is CSASLGAPYVQYL. In nucleotides, the CDR3 is TGCAGTGCTAGCCTGGGTGCTCCCTACGTGCAGTACTTA.

This clone was recorded at least ten times. The chain has TRBV7-6 and TRBJ2-7; D is possibly TRBD1 (6 bases). Germline CDR1 SGHVS, CDR2 FNYEAQ. The CDR3 extends over 13 amino acids. V was cut by 6 bases and J by 3 bases, with 12 bases left in between. As DNA, the CDR3 is TGTGCCAGCAGTCCCGGACAGAACTACGAGCAGTACTTC. This gives the protein CASSPGQNYEQYF.

This clone was detected ten times or more. A much bigger clone sits one base away, suggesting this may be a read error. The V and J genes are TRBV6-2 or TRBV6-3 and TRBJ2-5; no clear D gene. Germline values: CDR1 MNHEY, CDR2 SVGEGT. V lost 0 bases and J lost 1, with 9 bases in between. The CDR3 has 15 residues. This chain's CDR3 is CASSYSPGGQETQYF. The CDR3 DNA reads TGTGCCAGCAGTTACTCTCCTGGCGGCCAAGAGACCCAGTACTTC.

This clone was recorded many times. The CDR3 spells CSASGTLPSNQPQHF. The CDR3 coding sequence is TGCAGTGCTTCAGGGACGCTACCTAGCAATCAGCCCCAGCATTTT. The V and J genes are TRBV20-1 and TRBJ1-5; a possible D gene is TRBD1 (5 bases). CDR3 length: 15 residues. Per the germline V gene, CDR1 is DFQATT and CDR2 is SNEGSKA (reference sequence). The ends were cut back, 5 bases at V and 0 bases at J, with 14 bases in the middle.

There are many counts of this clone. The chain recombines TRBV5-6 with TRBJ2-7; maybe TRBD1 (6 bases). Germline lookup yields CDR1 SGHDT and CDR2 YYEEEE. V shed 0 bases and J shed 5 bases, with 15 bases lying between them. The CDR3 is 15 amino acids. Written as DNA, the CDR3 is TGTGCCAGCAGCTTGGCCTTAGGGGGTCAAGACGAGCAGTACTTC. Its translation: CASSLALGGQDEQYF.

This clone was seen repeatedly, ten times or more. The chain joins TRBV2 to TRBJ2-3, with a tentative D call TRBD2 (6 bases). Per the germline V gene, CDR1 is SNHLY and CDR2 is FYNNEI. The CDR3 spans 15 residues. V was trimmed by 1 base and J by 6 bases, leaving 14 bases between them. The CDR3 spells CASSEGRDSGDTQYF. Here the CDR3 DNA reads TGTGCCAGCAGTGAAGGTCGGGACTCGGGGGATACGCAGTATTTT.

V and J are TRBV24-1 and TRBJ2-2; 10 bases agree with TRBD2. CDR1 and CDR2 (germline): KGHDR, SFDVKD. CDR3 length equals 15 residues. V shed 9 bases, J shed 7 bases, and the junction held 10 bases outside the gene matches. CDR3 nucleotide sequence: TGTGCCACCGGTAGCCAGCGGGGGGGCCACGGGGAGCTGTTTTTT. Protein: CATGSQRGGHGELFF.